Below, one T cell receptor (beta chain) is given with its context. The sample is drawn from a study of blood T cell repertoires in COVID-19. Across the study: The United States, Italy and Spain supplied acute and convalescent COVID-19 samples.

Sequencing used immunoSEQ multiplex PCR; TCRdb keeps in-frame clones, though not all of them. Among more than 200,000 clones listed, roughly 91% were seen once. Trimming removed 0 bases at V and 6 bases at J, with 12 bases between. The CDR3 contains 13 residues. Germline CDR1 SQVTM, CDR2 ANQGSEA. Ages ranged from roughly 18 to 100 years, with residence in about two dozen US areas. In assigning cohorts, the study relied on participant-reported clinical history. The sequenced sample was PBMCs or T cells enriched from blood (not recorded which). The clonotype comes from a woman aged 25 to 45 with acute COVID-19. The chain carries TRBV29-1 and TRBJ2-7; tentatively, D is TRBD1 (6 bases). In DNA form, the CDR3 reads TGCAGCGTTGAAGAAGGGGTGGGGGCCGAGCAGTACTTC. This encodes CSVEEGVGAEQYF.